A single sample is the source of the 30 T cell receptor beta chains below, sequenced in a study of CD8 T cells in Susac syndrome. About 0.45 to 1 ug RNA was reverse transcribed with random hexamers. From the immunoSEQ multiplex PCR reads, TCRdb called clonotypes with MiXCR, one entry per CDR3 protein. The sample consists of about 300,000 distinct CDR3 sequences, approximately 85% of them appearing once. Sequenced input: CD8+ T cells from PBMCs. All receptors come from a human donor with multiple sclerosis.

The rearrangement links TRBV2 to TRBJ1-4; the D is unclear. Germline V gives CDR1 SNHLY, CDR2 FYNNEI. Trimming removed 10 bases at V and 4 bases at J, with 13 bases between. The length of the CDR3 is 13 residues. The CDR3 DNA follows: TGTGCCATCGGGGATATCCTTAATGAAAAACTGTTTTTT. Its protein is CAIGDILNEKLFF.

The chain employs TRBV19 and TRBJ2-7; 10 nucleotides line up with TRBD2. Germline V gene lookup returns CDR1 LNHDA and CDR2 SQIVND (reference sequence). The CDR3 consists of 13 residues. With V trimmed by 8 bases and J by 6 bases, 7 bases remained unmatched. The CDR3 DNA sequence: TGTGCCAGTGAGGCTAGCGGGAGTGGCGAGCAGTACTTC. Its protein product is CASEASGSGEQYF.

This clonotype has only one observation. This chain links TRBV7-8 with TRBJ2-5; no firm D call. Looked up from germline, CDR1 is SGHVS and CDR2 is FQNEAQ. The CDR3 has 13 residues. V lost 3 bases, J lost 2 bases, and 7 bases lay in between. This chain's CDR3 is CASSFNSQETQYF. The CDR3 DNA reads as TGTGCCAGCAGCTTTAACAGTCAAGAGACCCAGTACTTC.

The table lists this clonotype with a few counts. The V and J genes are TRBV2 and TRBJ2-7; D not resolved. This CDR3 spans 11 amino acids. The V gene's germline CDR1 is SNHLY and CDR2 FYNNEI. Trimming stripped 8 bases from V and 4 bases from J, with 9 bases between. This chain's CDR3 is CASGTHYEQYF. Written as DNA, the CDR3 is TGTGCCAGCGGCACCCATTACGAGCAGTACTTC. Supplemented by reference TRBV2 and TRBJ2-7, the full variable domain reads EPEVTQTPSHQVTQMGQEVILRCVPISNHLYFYWYRQILGQKVEFLVSFYNNEISEKSEIFDDQFSVERPDGSNFTLKIRSTKLEDSAMYFCASGTHYEQYFGPGTRLTVT.

This clonotype occurred once. The V and J genes are TRBV29-1 and TRBJ1-1; D is ambiguous. V lost 4 bases and J lost 0, with 6 bases in between. Germline values: CDR1 SQVTM, CDR2 ANQGSEA. The CDR3 totals 12 residues. The DNA for the CDR3 is TGCAGCGTTGGGCGGCTGAACACTGAAGCTTTCTTT. Protein product: CSVGRLNTEAFF.

This clonotype occurred a few times. The rearrangement links TRBV6-2 or TRBV6-3 to TRBJ2-7; no reliable D call. CDR3 size: 12 residues. Germline V gives CDR1 MNHEY, CDR2 SVGEGT. The V end lost 6 bases, the J end lost 3 bases, and 9 bases lay between the germline ends. CDR3 sequence: CASREPSYEQYF. The CDR3 DNA reads as TGTGCCAGCAGGGAACCAAGCTACGAGCAGTACTTC.

This chain uses TRBV30 with TRBJ2-7; TRBD2 might be the D (5 bases). V was cut by 2 bases and J by 6 bases, with 5 bases left in between. The CDR3 contains 10 residues. The V gene's germline CDR1 is GTSNPN and CDR2 SVGIG (reference sequence). The CDR3 region is CAWSRGEQYF. In DNA, the CDR3 is TGTGCCTGGAGTCGGGGCGAGCAGTACTTC.

The chain employs TRBV11-2 and TRBJ2-3, with D tentatively TRBD2 (5 bases). The CDR3 has 18 amino acids. Per the germline V gene, CDR1 is SGHAT and CDR2 is FQNNGV. Trimming pared 2 bases from V and 0 bases from J, leaving 18 bases between. In DNA form, the CDR3 reads TGTGCCAGCAGCTTATTCCCTGGCTTTGGCGGGAGCACAGATACGCAGTATTTT. The encoded protein is CASSLFPGFGGSTDTQYF.

This chain connects TRBV9 to TRBJ2-1; the D gene is possibly TRBD2 (6 bases). This CDR3 has 16 residues. CDR1 is SGDLS, CDR2 YYNGEE, per germline. The V end lost 0 bases, the J end lost 7 bases, and 17 bases lay between the germline ends. In DNA, the CDR3 is TGTGCCAGCAGCGTAGACCGGAGGGTTTCTTCTAATGAGCAGTTCTTC. Protein: CASSVDRRVSSNEQFF.

V is TRBV2 and J is TRBJ1-3; D is unclear. The V gene lost 2 bases and the J gene lost 1 base, with 9 bases spanning the gap. The CDR3 totals 15 residues. Germline V gene sequence: CDR1 SNHLY, CDR2 FYNNEI. CDR3 loop: CASSEWAPSGNTIYF. In DNA, the CDR3 is TGTGCCAGCAGTGAATGGGCCCCTTCTGGAAACACCATATATTTT.

V is TRBV7-9 and J is TRBJ2-5; 7 bases are shared with TRBD1. The germline V gene has CDR1 SEHNR and CDR2 FQNEAQ (reference sequence). The ends lost 6 bases at V and 3 bases at J; junction bases unmatched: 7. This CDR3 contains 14 residues. The CDR3 loop is CASRTGTAKETQYF. DNA for the CDR3: TGTGCCAGCAGAACCGGGACAGCAAAAGAGACCCAGTACTTC.

In this sample, this clonotype turned up a few times. J is TRBJ2-2 and V is TRBV27; no reliable D call. Trimming shortened V by 7 bases and J by 0 bases, and 15 bases separated the two germline ends. CDR3 length: 16 amino acids. The germline gives CDR1 MNHEY, CDR2 SMNVEV (reference sequence). The CDR3 DNA is TGTGCCAGCAACGACCTTAATAGGGCGAACACCGGGGAGCTGTTTTTT. Amino acids: CASNDLNRANTGELFF.

The chain uses TRBV7-9 and TRBJ1-1; a weak D match, TRBD1 (6 bases). The CDR3 has 12 residues. V gave up 6 bases and J gave up 6 bases, with 11 bases separating them. Germline V gene lookup returns CDR1 SEHNR and CDR2 FQNEAQ (reference sequence). The CDR3 nucleotides are TGTGCCAGCAGTGAGGGGGACGCTGAAGCTTTCTTT. Translation: CASSEGDAEAFF.

This clonotype turned up a few times. The V call is TRBV27, the J call TRBJ2-7, with a weak D call TRBD2 (5 bases). Trimming took off 6 bases at V and 0 bases at J, with 9 bases between the two ends. This CDR3 is 13 amino acids long. Germline values: CDR1 MNHEY, CDR2 SMNVEV (reference sequence). The CDR3 DNA follows: TGTGCCAGCAGCTTCAGCGGCTCCTACGAGCAGTACTTC. It is translated as CASSFSGSYEQYF.

The rearrangement uses TRBV7-9 and TRBJ2-2, with D possibly TRBD2 on 6 matching bases. The CDR3 runs to 17 residues. Germline values: CDR1 SEHNR, CDR2 FQNEAQ (reference sequence). V lost 3 bases to trimming and J lost 7 bases, with 21 bases between them. CDR3 sequence reads: CASSLPSKEGPLGELFF. In nucleotides, the CDR3 is TGTGCCAGCAGCTTGCCATCAAAGGAGGGACCACTCGGGGAGCTGTTTTTT.

This clonotype was detected once. The rearrangement joins TRBV24-1 to TRBJ2-2, with D unclear. Trimming removed 7 bases at V and 2 bases at J, with 4 bases between. This CDR3 has 12 amino acids. Germline V gives CDR1 KGHDR, CDR2 SFDVKD. The CDR3 loop is CATRSNTGELFF. The CDR3 region has the DNA TGTGCCACCAGGAGCAACACCGGGGAGCTGTTTTTT.

V gene TRBV5-1 combines with J gene TRBJ2-5; 10 nucleotides line up with TRBD2. J lost 2 bases, V lost 2 bases, and 15 bases had no gene match. This CDR3 region has 19 residues. Germline values: CDR1 SGHRS, CDR2 YFSETQ. This chain's CDR3 is CASSFSQLAGDSGQETQYF. The CDR3 DNA reads TGCGCCAGCAGCTTTTCCCAGCTAGCGGGAGACTCGGGGCAAGAGACCCAGTACTTC. Combining the CDR3 with reference TRBV5-1 and TRBJ2-5 gives the whole variable domain KAGVTQTPRYLIKTRGQQVTLSCSPISGHRSVSWYQQTPGQGLQFLFEYFSETQRNKGNFPGRFSGRQFSNSRSEMNVSTLELGDSALYLCASSFSQLAGDSGQETQYFGPGTRLLVL.

The V gene is TRBV28, the J gene TRBJ2-7; TRBD1 matches 8 bases. V shed 8 bases, J shed 0 bases, and the junction held 6 bases outside the gene matches. Germline V gives CDR1 MDHEN, CDR2 SYDVKM. There are 14 residues in the CDR3. The CDR3 DNA follows: TGTGCCAGCCGCCGGGACAGGTACTCCTACGAGCAGTACTTC. Translated, it gives CASRRDRYSYEQYF.

The chain has TRBV2 and TRBJ2-1, with TRBD2 as a possible D gene (5 bases). V lost 11 bases, J lost 0 bases, and 8 bases lay in between. Germline V gene sequence: CDR1 SNHLY, CDR2 FYNNEI. CDR3 length equals 12 residues. The CDR3 region is CAGSRSYNEQFF. Here the CDR3 DNA reads TGTGCCGGGAGTCGCTCCTACAATGAGCAGTTCTTC.

The chain is built from TRBV13 and TRBJ1-2, with 12 bases aligning to TRBD1. V shed 1 base and J 5 bases; nucleotides not matched to a gene: 2. The CDR3 loop spans 15 amino acids. Germline CDR1 reads PRHDT; CDR2 reads FYEKMQ (reference sequence). The CDR3 DNA reads TGTGCCAGCAGCTTAGTGGGACAGGGGGCGTATGGCTACACCTTC. Translated, it gives CASSLVGQGAYGYTF.

The rearrangement joins TRBV18 to TRBJ2-7; D perhaps matches TRBD2 (6 bases). V lost 3 bases and J 4 bases, leaving 16 bases between the germline ends. Germline-derived CDR1 and CDR2 are KGHSH and LQKENI. The CDR3 runs to 15 residues. The DNA of the CDR3 is TGTGCCAGCTCACCTTACGCTAGCGCACTTTACGAGCAGTACTTC. Protein product: CASSPYASALYEQYF.

The count of this clonotype is one. CDR3 DNA: TGTGCCAGCAGGGGGACAGGGACCCTTTTGTACGAGCAGTACTTC. Amino acid sequence: CASRGTGTLLYEQYF. This chain links TRBV12-3 or TRBV12-4 with TRBJ2-7; TRBD1 matches at 9 bases. V gave up 6 bases and J gave up 4 bases; unmatched junction bases: 10. The CDR3 has 15 amino acids.

V gene TRBV18 combines with J gene TRBJ2-7; tentatively, D is TRBD1 (5 bases). Trimming cost V 0 bases and J 4 bases, with 10 bases left between them. This CDR3 has 14 residues. Germline lookup yields CDR1 KGHSH and CDR2 LQKENI. The DNA for the CDR3 is TGTGCCAGCTCACCACCTGCCCAGGGATACGAGCAGTACTTC. Translation gives CASSPPAQGYEQYF.

The rearrangement uses TRBV11-2 and TRBJ2-1; the match to TRBD2 covers 9 bases. V dropped 0 bases and J dropped 7; count of bases not matched to a gene: 4. CDR3 size: 15 residues. The V gene's germline CDR1 is SGHAT and CDR2 FQNNGV. The CDR3 region is CASSLELAGHNEQFF. The CDR3 DNA sequence: TGTGCCAGCAGCTTAGAGCTAGCGGGGCATAATGAGCAGTTCTTC.

This CDR3 is CASSLTSGTLYQETQYF. Here the CDR3 DNA reads TGTGCCAGCAGTTTAACTAGCGGGACGTTGTACCAAGAGACCCAGTACTTC. The rearrangement uses TRBV27 and TRBJ2-5; 10 bases match TRBD2. CDR3 length equals 17 residues. With V trimmed by 2 bases and J by 0 bases, 6 bases remained unmatched. Per germline, CDR1 MNHEY and CDR2 SMNVEV (reference sequence).

The chain combines TRBV4-3 with TRBJ2-4; 8 bases are shared with TRBD2. Germline V gene data show CDR1 as LGHNA and CDR2 as YSLEER. This CDR3 has 15 residues. The ends lost 0 bases at V and 5 bases at J; junction bases unmatched: 3. The CDR3 loop is CASSQEQRGQNIQYF. The CDR3 nucleotides are TGCGCCAGCAGCCAAGAGCAGCGGGGGCAAAACATTCAGTACTTC.

This chain uses TRBV23-1 with TRBJ2-7; D gene uncertain. TRBV23-1 is classed as an ORF, of uncertain function. This CDR3 comprises 16 residues. Trimming removed 0 bases at V and 4 bases at J, with 16 bases between. The chain's CDR3 is CASSQSVPDRLYEQYF. CDR3 DNA: TGCGCCAGCAGTCAATCAGTCCCGGACCGACTTTACGAGCAGTACTTC.

The chain employs TRBV3-1 and TRBJ2-1; no firm D call. Germline CDR1 and CDR2: LGHDT and YNNKEL (reference sequence). This CDR3 spans 13 amino acids. The ends were cut back, 0 bases at V and 5 bases at J, with 5 bases in the middle. CDR3 nucleotide sequence: TGTGCCAGCAGCCAAGACAACCACAATGAGCAGTTCTTC. Encoded protein: CASSQDNHNEQFF.

The chain combines TRBV29-1 with TRBJ2-7; D possibly matches TRBD1 or TRBD2 (5 bases each). CDR3 size: 14 residues. V was trimmed by 6 bases and J by 4 bases, leaving 19 bases between them. Germline V gives CDR1 SQVTM, CDR2 ANQGSEA. For the CDR3, the DNA is TGCAGCGTCGATCCGGGACCGCCCTATTACGAGCAGTACTTC. Translated, it gives CSVDPGPPYYEQYF.

The CDR3 reads CSVPIRGDYGYTF. CDR3 DNA sequence: TGCAGCGTTCCCATACGGGGGGACTATGGCTACACCTTC. V and J are TRBV29-1 and TRBJ1-2; perhaps TRBD1 as D (5 bases). CDR3 size: 13 residues. The V gene's germline CDR1 is SQVTM and CDR2 ANQGSEA. Trimming stripped 5 bases from V and 3 bases from J, with 13 bases between.